One sample yielded the 29 T cell receptor beta chains listed below, sequenced in a study of beta chain features in type 1 diabetes. The sequenced template was cDNA made from the entire isolated RNA. Here immunoSEQ multiplex PCR was the method, and the copy in TCRdb shows in-frame clones only, minus some. Here the sample spans over 200,000 clones, approximately 10% being singletons. These receptors have no identified antigens. Study observations and caveats: Among patients with Type 1 diabetes, TCRB CDR3s were moderately but significantly shorter in every one of the four CD4+ subsets.

Material for sequencing was naive CD4+ T cells from blood. The receptors stem from a man aged 25 to 40 with type 1 diabetes.

The gene calls are TRBV29-1 and TRBJ2-4; tentative D call: TRBD2 (7 bases). The CDR3 has 16 residues. CDR1 and CDR2 (germline): SQVTM, ANQGSEA. V was pared by 7 bases and J by 3 bases, with 22 bases between. DNA of the CDR3: TGCAGCGACCATAAAACCGGGGGGCGCGACAAAAACATTCAGTACTTC. Its translation: CSDHKTGGRDKNIQYF. The whole variable domain, remainder taken from reference TRBV29-1 and TRBJ2-4, is SAVISQKPSRDICQRGTSLTIQCQVDSQVTMMFWYRQQPGQSLTLIATANQGSEATYESGFVIDKFPISRPNLTFSTLTVSNMSPEDSSIYLCSDHKTGGRDKNIQYFGAGTRLSVL.

The chain recombines TRBV25-1 with TRBJ2-3; weak D call: TRBD2 (7 bases). Germline V lookup: CDR1 MGHDK, CDR2 SYGVNS. The V end lost 6 bases, the J end lost 3 bases, and 13 bases lay between the germline ends. The CDR3 covers 14 residues. This CDR3 is CASRRGRETDTQYF. The CDR3 DNA reads TGTGCCAGCAGGAGGGGGAGGGAGACAGATACGCAGTATTTT.

The chain has TRBV5-1 and TRBJ2-5, with 7 bases aligning to TRBD1. Per germline, CDR1 SGHRS and CDR2 YFSETQ. This CDR3 is built from 13 residues. The V segment lost 4 bases and the J segment 3 bases; nucleotides outside the gene matches: 3. The DNA of the CDR3 is TGCGCCAGCAGCCTCGGGACAGAAGAGACCCAGTACTTC. As protein: CASSLGTEETQYF.

This clone was observed a few times. V gene TRBV18 combines with J gene TRBJ1-1; D not certain. V was cut by 6 bases and J by 1 base, with 12 bases left in between. The length of the CDR3 is 14 residues. Germline loops: CDR1 KGHSH, CDR2 LQKENI. CDR3 in DNA: TGTGCCAGCTCCCCGCGGTCCGGGAACACTGAAGCTTTCTTT. As protein: CASSPRSGNTEAFF.

Here the CDR3 DNA reads TGTGCCAGCAGCGCGGACAGCTCACGACAGTACTTC. Translating it yields CASSADSSRQYF. The chain recombines TRBV5-4 with TRBJ2-7; a possible D gene is TRBD1 (6 bases). This CDR3 has 12 amino acids. V dropped 4 bases and J dropped 10 bases, with 15 bases sitting between them. CDR1 is SGHNT and CDR2 is YYREEE in the germline V gene (reference sequence).

The chain employs TRBV27 and TRBJ2-7; 9 nucleotides agree with TRBD1. Trimming removed 6 bases from V and 5 bases from J; junction bases left unmatched: 11. CDR3 length: 15 amino acids. Germline V lookup: CDR1 MNHEY, CDR2 SMNVEV (reference sequence). The DNA for the CDR3 is TGTGCCAGCAGACCCGGGACAGGGTTGTCGCACGAGCAGTACTTC. This translates into CASRPGTGLSHEQYF.

The V call is TRBV7-9, the J call TRBJ2-5, with D perhaps matching TRBD2 (6 bases). From germline, CDR1 is SEHNR and CDR2 FQNEAQ (reference sequence). Trimming cost V 5 bases and J 4 bases, with 17 bases left between them. The CDR3 consists of 15 residues. CDR3 coding DNA: TGTGCCAGCAGCCCCCGTTGGAGGGGAGGAGAGACCCAGTACTTC. It yields the protein CASSPRWRGGETQYF.

The J gene is TRBJ1-6, the V gene TRBV7-2; weak D call: TRBD1 (6 bases). This CDR3 region has 13 residues. Germline values: CDR1 SGHTA, CDR2 FQGNSA. V dropped 5 bases and J dropped 10 bases, with 12 bases sitting between them. CDR3 residues: CASSRTGSSPLHF. The CDR3 nucleotides read TGTGCCAGCAGCAGAACAGGGTCATCACCCCTCCACTTT.

This rearrangement joins TRBV28 to TRBJ2-1; the match to TRBD1 covers 7 bases. This CDR3 comprises 14 residues. V dropped 4 bases and J dropped 1; count of bases not matched to a gene: 1. Germline CDR1 and CDR2: MDHEN and SYDVKM. The CDR3 loop is CASSWGQSYNEQFF. In nucleotides, the CDR3 is TGTGCCAGCAGTTGGGGACAGTCCTACAATGAGCAGTTCTTC.

The V call is TRBV5-4, the J call TRBJ1-2; D is perhaps TRBD1 (6 bases). V lost 4 bases and J 6 bases, leaving 19 bases between the germline ends. The CDR3 extends over 15 amino acids. Germline assignment: CDR1 SGHNT and CDR2 YYREEE (reference sequence). CDR3 protein: CASSHFDRSYDGYTF. CDR3 nucleotides: TGTGCCAGCAGCCACTTTGACAGGTCGTACGATGGCTACACCTTC.

This clone has a handful of counts. The chain has TRBV7-9 and TRBJ2-1; 10 positions match TRBD2. Germline CDR1 and CDR2: SEHNR and FQNEAQ (reference sequence). This CDR3 has 14 amino acids. V was pared by 5 bases and J by 6 bases, with 4 bases of the junction left unmatched. The CDR3: CASSRSGGSNEQFF. The CDR3 nucleotides read TGTGCCAGCAGCCGTAGCGGGGGGTCCAATGAGCAGTTCTTC.

The chain carries TRBV4-3 and TRBJ2-5; no firm D call. V was shortened by 0 bases and J by 5 bases, with 7 bases between the two germline ends. Germline CDR1 reads LGHNA; CDR2 reads YSLEER. The length of the CDR3 is 13 residues. The CDR3 coding sequence is TGCGCCAGCAGCCAAGATACGCGGGAGACCCAGTACTTC. It codes for CASSQDTRETQYF.

In its sample, this clone was seen a few times. The chain has TRBV7-2 and TRBJ2-1, with TRBD2 matching over 10 bases. The germline CDR1 and CDR2 sequences are SGHTA and FQGNSA. This CDR3 has 14 residues. The V gene end was trimmed by 5 bases and the J gene end by 8 bases; junction bases not matched to a gene: 6. Written as DNA, the CDR3 is TGTGCCAGCAGCCAGAGGCTAGCGGGGGATGAGCAGTTCTTC. Translation: CASSQRLAGDEQFF.

This clone has more than one count but fewer than ten. The rearrangement joins TRBV14 to TRBJ2-1, with D perhaps matching TRBD1 (7 bases). The CDR3 spans 15 residues. The germline CDR1 and CDR2 sequences are SGHDN and FVKESK. V was cut by 1 base and J by 4 bases, with 11 bases left in between. The CDR3 here is CASSQVSGGYNEQFF. The CDR3, as DNA: TGTGCCAGCAGCCAAGTCTCAGGGGGGTACAATGAGCAGTTCTTC.

CDR3 sequence: CATSSTGTEAFF. Written as DNA, the CDR3 is TGTGCCACCAGCTCAACGGGGACTGAAGCTTTCTTT. The chain joins TRBV15 to TRBJ1-1; no clear D. Trimming shortened V by 5 bases and J by 5 bases, and 9 bases separated the two germline ends. The length of the CDR3 is 12 residues. Germline CDR1 reads LNHNV; CDR2 reads YYDKDF (reference sequence).

This clone turned up a few times. Here the CDR3 DNA reads TGTGCCAGCAGTCCCACGACTCCGCGGGAGACCCAGTACTTC. This gives the protein CASSPTTPRETQYF. The chain recombines TRBV6-6 with TRBJ2-5; D not certain. Germline CDR1 is MNHNY and CDR2 is SVGAGI (reference sequence). V lost 5 bases and J 5 bases, leaving 15 bases between the germline ends. The CDR3 has 14 amino acids.

V gene TRBV29-1 combines with J gene TRBJ2-3; possibly TRBD2 for D (5 bases). CDR3 length: 12 residues. Germline V gives CDR1 SQVTM, CDR2 ANQGSEA. V dropped 5 bases and J dropped 1 base, with 7 bases sitting between them. This CDR3 reads CSVRRGTDTQYF. The CDR3 bases are TGCAGCGTTAGGCGGGGCACAGATACGCAGTATTTT.

CDR3 loop: CASNTISTDTQYF. CDR3 bases: TGTGCCAGCAACACTATTAGCACAGATACGCAGTATTTT. The chain recombines TRBV2 with TRBJ2-3; D gene unclear. Trimming pared 7 bases from V and 0 bases from J, leaving 8 bases between. The CDR3 sequence is 13 residues long. Per germline, CDR1 SNHLY and CDR2 FYNNEI.

The chain employs TRBV7-3 and TRBJ1-2, with TRBD1 matching 9 bases. Losses at the gene ends were 5 bases for V and 7 bases for J; bases not matched to a gene: 5. Per the germline V gene, CDR1 is SGHTA and CDR2 is FQGTGA. The CDR3 has 13 amino acids. CDR3 coding DNA: TGTGCCAGCAGCCTAGGACAGGGGATTGGCTACACCTTC. It yields the protein CASSLGQGIGYTF.

The V gene is TRBV7-2, the J gene TRBJ1-5; D perhaps matches TRBD1 (5 bases). There are 13 residues in the CDR3. Trimming took 5 bases from V and 5 from J, leaving 10 bases between them. Per germline, CDR1 SGHTA and CDR2 FQGNSA. The CDR3 region is CASSPGIHQPQHF. DNA for the CDR3: TGTGCCAGCAGCCCAGGGATCCATCAGCCCCAGCATTTT.

CDR3 sequence: CAWSGASNQPQHF. The CDR3 nucleotides read TGTGCCTGGAGTGGGGCCTCCAATCAGCCCCAGCATTTT. J is TRBJ1-5 and V is TRBV30; no definite D call. Deletions cut 1 base from V and 3 bases from J, with 7 bases between. The V gene's germline CDR1 is GTSNPN and CDR2 SVGIG (reference sequence). This CDR3 is 13 amino acids long.

This clone was detected only a few times. This chain connects TRBV11-2 to TRBJ2-5; possible D gene TRBD2, 7 bases. The CDR3 spans 16 residues. V lost 5 bases and J lost 5, with 21 bases in between. In germline, CDR1 is SGHAT, CDR2 FQNNGV. CDR3: CASSAGDYGARETQYF. DNA for the CDR3: TGTGCCAGCAGCGCAGGGGACTACGGTGCAAGGGAGACCCAGTACTTC.

Concerning this clone: Relative to the germline gene, one junction end is altered; a read error may explain this. This chain connects TRBV5-8 to TRBJ2-5; either TRBD1 or TRBD2 may supply D (5 bases each). Germline V CDR1 and CDR2: SGHTS, YDEGEE. The CDR3 contains 12 residues. The CDR3 DNA reads TGTGCCAGCAACTTGAGGGGTGGGACCCAGTACTTC. Its translation is CASNLRGGTQYF. Looking up the rest from reference TRBV5-8 and TRBJ2-5 gives the full variable domain: EAGVTQSPTHLIKTRGQQATLRCSPISGHTSVYWYQQALGLGLQFLLWYDEGEERNRGNFPPRFSGRQFPNYSSELNVNALELEDSALYLCASNLRGGTQYFGPGTRLLVL.

This clone was detected a few times. The chain uses TRBV4-2 and TRBJ2-5, with 10 bases fitting TRBD1. V gave up 4 bases and J gave up 4 bases; unmatched junction bases: 9. CDR1 is LGHNA and CDR2 is YNFKEQ in the germline V gene. The CDR3 contains 16 residues. The DNA of the CDR3 is TGTGCCAGCAGCCTGGACAGGGGGGAATTGGGAGAGACCCAGTACTTC. It is translated as CASSLDRGELGETQYF.

This rearrangement joins TRBV5-1 to TRBJ2-7; the match to TRBD1 covers 8 bases. Trimming removed 4 bases from V and 5 bases from J; junction bases left unmatched: 5. CDR3 size: 13 residues. In germline, CDR1 is SGHRS, CDR2 YFSETQ. The CDR3 reads CASSPGQGHEQYF. The CDR3 DNA is TGCGCCAGCAGCCCCGGACAGGGACACGAGCAGTACTTC.

This clone was picked up a small number of times. In DNA, the CDR3 is TGTGCCAGCAGCCAAGATCATACCAGGGCTCGTTTGAGCACAGATACGCAGTATTTT. Translated, it gives CASSQDHTRARLSTDTQYF. The chain couples TRBV14 to TRBJ2-3; maybe TRBD1 (5 bases). Germline loops: CDR1 SGHDN, CDR2 FVKESK. Trimming pared 0 bases from V and 0 bases from J, leaving 19 bases between. This CDR3 is built from 19 residues.

This clone was counted a few times. The J gene is TRBJ1-1, the V gene TRBV9; D might be TRBD1 (6 bases). Germline V gene lookup returns CDR1 SGDLS and CDR2 YYNGEE. CDR3 size: 16 residues. V lost 4 bases to trimming and J lost 3 bases, with 19 bases between them. The CDR3 sequence: CASSKTGRIGDTEAFF. CDR3 bases: TGTGCCAGCAGCAAGACAGGACGAATTGGTGACACTGAAGCTTTCTTT.

The chain uses TRBV7-9 and TRBJ1-4; D unresolved. Trimming shortened V by 2 bases and J by 4 bases, and 11 bases separated the two germline ends. CDR3 length: 15 amino acids. Germline V CDR1 and CDR2: SEHNR, FQNEAQ (reference sequence). The CDR3 DNA is TGTGCCAGCAGCTTACTCGGGAGCCGTAATGAAAAACTGTTTTTT. This encodes CASSLLGSRNEKLFF.

In this sample, this clone turned up a few times. The chain couples TRBV11-2 to TRBJ2-2; the D gene is possibly TRBD2 (5 bases). CDR3 length equals 13 residues. Germline loops: CDR1 SGHAT, CDR2 FQNNGV. Trimming shortened V by 3 bases and J by 5 bases, and 7 bases separated the two germline ends. The CDR3 is CASSFGDTGELFF. The CDR3 DNA sequence: TGTGCCAGCAGCTTCGGGGATACCGGGGAGCTGTTTTTT. Looking up the rest from reference TRBV11-2 and TRBJ2-2 gives the full variable domain: EAGVAQSPRYKIIEKRQSVAFWCNPISGHATLYWYQQILGQGPKLLIQFQNNGVVDDSQLPKDRFSAERLKGVDSTLKIQPAKLEDSAVYLCASSFGDTGELFFGEGSRLTVL.